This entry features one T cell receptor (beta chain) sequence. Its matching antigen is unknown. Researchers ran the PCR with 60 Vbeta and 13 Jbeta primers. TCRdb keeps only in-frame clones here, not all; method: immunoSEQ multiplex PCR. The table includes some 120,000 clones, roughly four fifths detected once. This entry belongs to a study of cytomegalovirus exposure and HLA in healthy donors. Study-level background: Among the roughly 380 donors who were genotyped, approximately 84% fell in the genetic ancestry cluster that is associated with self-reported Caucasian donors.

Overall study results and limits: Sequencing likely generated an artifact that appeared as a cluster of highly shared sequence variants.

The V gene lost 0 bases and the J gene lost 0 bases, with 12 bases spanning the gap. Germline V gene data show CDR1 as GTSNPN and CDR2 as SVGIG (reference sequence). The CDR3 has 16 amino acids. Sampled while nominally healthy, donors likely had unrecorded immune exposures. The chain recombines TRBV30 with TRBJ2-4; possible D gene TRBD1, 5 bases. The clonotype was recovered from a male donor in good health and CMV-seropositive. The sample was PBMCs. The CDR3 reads CAWSVGVGLAKNIQYF. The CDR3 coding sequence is TGTGCCTGGAGTGTAGGGGTGGGTTTAGCCAAAAACATTCAGTACTTC.